The clone carrying this TCR beta chain came up a few times. Antigen unknown. The sample is drawn from a study of metastatic and nonmetastatic thyroid tumors. Study context: The authors compared repertoires across blood and tumor or nodule tissue from malignant and benign thyroid patients. Study observations and caveats: For both blood and tumor, malignant thyroid tumors reportedly showed significantly higher TCR beta diversity than benign nodules did.

Authors' data handling: Building a distant-metastasis classifier for papillary thyroid cancer drew on CDR3 differences across clinicopathological groups. Using MiXCR, TCRdb reanalyzed the PCR reads. TCRdb, not the original authors, processed these V and J calls. The data contain fewer than 16,000 clones, over 20% of them seen just once; the ten biggest clones take up roughly 8%. Nobody among the patients had been given any treatment before thyroid surgery. Material for sequencing was tumor tissue. The TCR sequence derives from a female donor with papillary thyroid cancer or a benign thyroid nodule (not recorded which). Some clones in this sample may be carry-over from other donors' samples.

In DNA form, the CDR3 reads TGTGCCATCAGTGAGTCGACTATCGGGAGGGCCTCCGGGGAGCTGTTTTTT. Its translation is CAISESTIGRASGELFF. The V and J genes are TRBV10-3 and TRBJ2-2, with TRBD2 matching 8 bases. Germline CDR1 reads ENHRY; CDR2 reads SYGVKD. This CDR3 is 17 amino acids long. V shed 0 bases and J 6 bases; nucleotides not matched to a gene: 9.